This T cell receptor beta chain was documented in a study of cytomegalovirus exposure and HLA in healthy donors. The J segment lost 3 bases and the V segment lost 2 bases, leaving 9 bases of the junction unmatched. This CDR3 region has 17 residues. Germline V gene data show CDR1 as SGHAT and CDR2 as FQNNGV. Primers for the PCR totalled 60 Vbeta and 13 Jbeta. Assay: immunoSEQ multiplex PCR; the TCRdb copy retains only in-frame clones and omits some. The table has about 160,000 clones, 80% to 90% seen once; the top ten hold approximately 7%. The chain has TRBV11-2 and TRBJ2-1, with TRBD2 identical over 8 bases. This TCR was recovered from a woman aged 25 to 39 in good health and CMV-seropositive. The sample taken for sequencing was PBMCs. The CDR3 sequence is CASSLFAGGAFYNEQFF. The CDR3 DNA sequence: TGTGCCAGCAGCTTATTCGCCGGGGGGGCCTTCTACAATGAGCAGTTCTTC.